This TCR beta chain was obtained from a study of PD-1 blockade in classical Hodgkin lymphoma. Study-level background: Intravenous nivolumab at 3 mg/kg was given to patients every 2 weeks. Regarding the study as a whole: Some patients began nivolumab under 1 year after ASCT. These patients were excluded from later analyses. By C4D1, CD4+ diversity increased significantly, especially in complete responders. Whoever responded completely had baseline diversity much like that seen in newly diagnosed patients.

With regard to this clone: Its specificity is unknown.

Data came from immunoSEQ multiplex PCR; TCRdb stores just in-frame clones and leaves some out. This table has about 98,000 clones, just under 95% appearing once. Patients all relapsed after autologous stem cell transplantation, and there was variation in brentuximab vedotin exposure. This sequence was found in a human donor with classical Hodgkin lymphoma. Sequenced here: peripheral blood mononuclear cells (PBMCs), sampled at baseline.

DNA of the CDR3: TGCGCCAGCAGCTTGGACGGTGCAACTAATGAAAAACTGTTTTTT. This translates into CASSLDGATNEKLFF. The chain links TRBV5-1 to TRBJ1-4; no clear D gene. The CDR3 covers 15 residues. Germline CDR1 is SGHRS and CDR2 is YFSETQ. V gave up 0 bases and J gave up 0 bases, with 6 bases separating them.